The 5 T cell receptor beta chains below were found in one sample sequenced in a study of cytomegalovirus exposure and HLA in healthy donors. Profiling relied on immunoSEQ multiplex PCR, and the TCRdb table lists in-frame clones only, not all of them. The sample consists of 150,000 to 180,000 clones, 86% of them appearing once. The source material was PBMCs. The receptor set was obtained from a human donor in good health.

The rearrangement links TRBV6-5 to TRBJ2-7; 9 bases fit TRBD1. Unmatched junction bases numbered 2, after V lost 0 bases and J lost 5 bases. CDR1 is MNHEY, CDR2 SVGAGI, per germline. The CDR3 consists of 14 residues. The CDR3 nucleotides read TGTGCCAGCAGTTACTCTGGGACAGGGAACGAGCAGTACTTC. Protein product: CASSYSGTGNEQYF.

This clone was detected only once. The chain's CDR3 is CAWRTSGYYNEQFF. The CDR3 DNA follows: TGTGCCTGGCGGACTAGCGGATACTACAATGAGCAGTTCTTC. The chain uses TRBV30 and TRBJ2-1, with 10 bases that match TRBD2. With 5 bases clipped from V and 3 bases from J, the junction kept 4 bases outside the gene matches. Germline V lookup: CDR1 GTSNPN, CDR2 SVGIG (reference sequence). The CDR3 spans 14 residues.

V usage is TRBV7-9 and J usage is TRBJ1-2; D is uncertain. From germline, CDR1 is SEHNR and CDR2 FQNEAQ (reference sequence). The V end was cut by 5 bases, the J end by 7 bases, with 23 bases between. The length of the CDR3 is 16 residues. This CDR3 reads CASSPKPRGPVRGYTF. The CDR3 DNA reads as TGTGCCAGCAGCCCAAAACCGCGGGGTCCCGTACGTGGCTACACCTTC.

The chain couples TRBV2 to TRBJ1-2, with D tentatively TRBD1 (5 bases). With 2 bases removed from V and 0 bases from J, the gap between germline ends came to 10 bases. The CDR3 is 15 residues long. Germline CDR1 and CDR2: SNHLY and FYNNEI. The CDR3 here is CASSESGGTNYGYTF. CDR3 coding DNA: TGTGCCAGCAGTGAATCCGGGGGGACTAACTATGGCTACACCTTC.

In this sample, this clone turned up once. V and J are TRBV27 and TRBJ2-2; 12 positions match TRBD2. With V trimmed by 7 bases and J by 0 bases, 3 bases remained unmatched. The CDR3 has 16 amino acids. The germline V gene has CDR1 MNHEY and CDR2 SMNVEV (reference sequence). The CDR3 DNA sequence: TGTGCCAGCAAGGCTAGCGGGAGGGCGAACACCGGGGAGCTGTTTTTT. Amino acid sequence: CASKASGRANTGELFF.